Sequencing of this TCR beta chain was carried out in a study of cytomegalovirus exposure and HLA in healthy donors. As regards this clone: The antigen is not known.

Germline V CDR1 and CDR2: SGDLS, YYNGEE. V was trimmed by 0 bases and J by 2 bases, leaving 12 bases between them. This CDR3 has 15 residues. General study results and limits: The study put under 200 TCR beta chains on its list as cytomegalovirus-associated.

The assay was immunoSEQ multiplex PCR, and TCRdb's table has in-frame clones only and misses some. Among 65,000 to 75,000 clones listed, 94% were seen once. This chain uses TRBV9 with TRBJ2-7; possibly TRBD1 for D (6 bases). The sequenced sample consisted of PBMCs. The source of this sequence is a woman between 18 and 29 years old in good health and CMV-seropositive. The CDR3 bases are TGTGCCAGCAGCGTAGATGCAGGGGTCACCTACGAGCAGTACTTC. Translation gives CASSVDAGVTYEQYF.